Sequencing of this T cell receptor beta chain was carried out in a study of blood T cell repertoires in COVID-19. The repertoire was sequenced with immunoSEQ multiplex PCR; TCRdb's copy has only in-frame clones and lacks some. The sample holds a few hundred thousand clones, about 91% seen once. Trimming took 4 bases from V and 5 from J; bases not matched to a gene: 10. From germline, CDR1 is MNHNY and CDR2 SVGAGI (reference sequence). This CDR3 comprises 16 residues. Sequenced material: peripheral blood. The chain carries TRBV6-6 and TRBJ1-1; TRBD1 matches at 10 bases. The origin of this receptor is a woman aged 45 to 65 with COVID-19, enrolled during active disease. DNA of the CDR3: TGTGCCAGCAGTTCCCCGGGACAGGGGATAGAAACTGAAGCTTTCTTT. It is translated as CASSSPGQGIETEAFF.